This TCR beta chain was identified in a study of patients and donors after allogeneic stem cell transplantation (dated by TCRdb to 2018 to 2021). For this clonotype: The target of this receptor is not known. A far larger clone lies a single base away; this is likely a read error.

The library relied on RT-PCR. Reads for this sample came from a NextSeq 550. The public reads were run again by TCRdb, first through fastp at Q25 and then through MiXCR, and only productive beta chains were kept. Every distinct CDR3 protein forms one entry, paired with its most common genes and DNA. The sample profile shows more than 850,000 distinct CDR3 sequences; 18% of them were found once. The ten largest clones capture 5% to 7.5% of the sample. The germline V gene specifies MDHEN as CDR1 and SYDVKM as CDR2. V is pared back by 3 bases and J by 4 bases, with 6 bases lying between the germline termini. The CDR3 starts with the cysteine, ends with the phenylalanine, and has 12 residues. Only CDR3 DNA is held: 36 bases, read in frame from base 1.

The source is a human donor who was either an allogeneic HSCT recipient or a stem cell or donor lymphocyte infusion donor (not recorded which). It is not recorded whose cells these are; they may come from a transplant donor. The chain couples TRBV28 to TRBJ1-2, with no reliable assignment of the D segment. Material for sequencing was blood, either unsorted or a sorted T cell fraction (not recorded which). The encoded CDR3 is CASSFAGYGYTF. The sequence in DNA is TGTGCCAGCAGTTTCGCGGGCTATGGCTACACCTTC.